These 2 T cell receptor beta chains came from one sample sequenced in a study of cytotoxic CD8 clonotypes in ibrutinib-treated CLL. TCRdb's copy holds only in-frame clones and misses some; the assay was immunoSEQ multiplex PCR. In the table there are approximately 100,000 clones, approximately 58% of which are singletons. The material was PBMCs, obtained after 24 months of ibrutinib treatment. These TCRs come from a human donor with chronic lymphocytic leukemia.

This rearrangement joins TRBV29-1 to TRBJ1-1; possible D gene TRBD1, 5 bases. This CDR3 spans 13 amino acids. V was clipped by 7 bases and J by 4 bases, with 16 bases between them. Germline assignment: CDR1 SQVTM and CDR2 ANQGSEA. Here the CDR3 DNA reads TGCAGCGCCGTAGGGCAGGGAAGCACTGAAGCTTTCTTT. Its translation is CSAVGQGSTEAFF.

CDR3 sequence (DNA): TGCAGCGTGGGAGAGACTCGAACCGGGGACTATGGCTACACCTTC. This gives the protein CSVGETRTGDYGYTF. J is TRBJ1-2 and V is TRBV29-1, with no clear D. The CDR3 covers 15 residues. V was pared by 6 bases and J by 3 bases, with 20 bases between. Germline CDR1 and CDR2: SQVTM and ANQGSEA.